Shown below are 5 T cell receptor beta chains from a single sample sequenced in a study of shared clonotypes between healthy human individuals (TCRdb year 2020). The library was made by the immunoSEQ multiplex PCR assay. TCRdb took over this immuneACCESS table, retaining in-frame rearrangements with V and J assigned. Such tables are incomplete; in checked studies, under half of the missing clones stem from an unresolved V gene, and the remainder is unexplained. The sample profile shows about 2.2 million clones; about 92% of them were found once. More than 1.5% of the sample comes from the top ten. CD8 naive samples consisted of CD45RO-negative cells that were positively selected for CCR7, yielding a CD45RA+CCR7+ population without TemRA cells. Sequencing was carried out using naive CD8+ T cells from PBMCs. The cell subset or site label on this specimen signifies: CD45RA+CCR7+. The receptors stem from a man in his late teens or twenties in good health. Some clones in this sample may be carry-over from other donors' samples.

CDR3 sequence: CASRDSGTGGSEQYF. Written as DNA, the CDR3 is TGTGCCAGCAGAGATTCCGGGACAGGGGGCTCCGAGCAGTACTTC. The genes are TRBV28 and TRBJ2-7; 12 positions match TRBD1. The germline CDR1 and CDR2 sequences are MDHEN and SYDVKM. V trimming: 6 bases; J trimming: 6 bases; junction bases outside the gene matches: 9. This CDR3 comprises 15 residues.

Worth noting for this clone: The sample contains more than one DNA sequence encoding this CDR3. The chain uses TRBV5-6 and TRBJ2-7; 11 nucleotides match TRBD1. The length of the CDR3 is 14 residues. Trimming at V came to 2 bases and at J to 7 bases, leaving 5 bases not matched to a gene. Germline CDR1 is SGHDT and CDR2 is YYEEEE. The chain's CDR3 is CASSLGQGAPEQYF. In DNA, the CDR3 is TGTGCCAGCAGCTTAGGACAGGGGGCGCCTGAGCAGTACTTC.

This chain links TRBV10-3 with TRBJ2-7; no clear D. With 6 bases removed from V and 1 base from J, the gap between germline ends came to 10 bases. Germline CDR1 ENHRY, CDR2 SYGVKD. This CDR3 is built from 13 residues. The chain's CDR3 is CAISPTGSYEQYF. In DNA form, the CDR3 reads TGTGCCATCAGCCCGACCGGGTCCTACGAGCAGTACTTC.

This clone was counted once. This chain connects TRBV7-2 to TRBJ2-7; TRBD1 aligns across 8 bases. Germline CDR1 and CDR2: SGHTA and FQGNSA. The CDR3 has 14 amino acids. V was clipped by 6 bases and J by 2 bases; unmatched bases: 6. CDR3 amino acids: CASSWRQGTYEQYF. In nucleotides, the CDR3 is TGTGCCAGCAGTTGGAGACAGGGGACCTACGAGCAGTACTTC.

The rearrangement links TRBV27 to TRBJ2-7; D possibly corresponds to TRBD1 (6 bases). CDR1 is MNHEY, CDR2 SMNVEV, per germline (reference sequence). The CDR3 is 15 amino acids. V shed 7 bases and J shed 3 bases, with 19 bases lying between them. The CDR3 is CASKYTSGEFYEQYF. Written as DNA, the CDR3 is TGTGCCAGCAAATACACTTCAGGGGAGTTCTACGAGCAGTACTTC.